This is a list of T cell receptor beta chains from one sample in a study of T cell responses to AZD1222 COVID-19 vaccine. Using immunoSEQ multiplex PCR, the repertoire was profiled, and TCRdb retains in-frame clones only, with some absent. The sample gives roughly 130,000 clones, roughly 87% of which show up once; approximately 1.6% is in the top ten. The specimen was peripheral blood, collected on day 0 of AZD1222 vaccination. The receptors stem from an adult in good health. Each CDR3 is given with its conserved first and last residue. The order of the fields is clone size, D gene, V gene, J gene, CDR3 protein, CDR3 DNA. The D gene is left open where the match is weak. Only part of the rows carry a size: once, few, many, or a class if the clone is expanded.

.	.	TRBV28	TRBJ2-6	CASSLAGYGANVLTF	TGTGCCAGCAGTTTGGCAGGGTATGGGGCCAACGTCCTGACTTTC
.	TRBD1	TRBV5-1	TRBJ1-5	CASSPGTGNQPQHF	TGCGCCAGCAGCCCTGGGACAGGAAATCAGCCCCAGCATTTT
.	TRBD1	TRBV28	TRBJ2-3	CASRDSGTDTQYF	TGTGCCAGTAGGGACAGCGGCACAGATACGCAGTATTTT
.	.	TRBV7-8	TRBJ2-2	CASSLVRANTGELFF	TGTGCCAGCAGCTTAGTTCGAGCGAACACCGGGGAGCTGTTTTTT
.	.	TRBV9	TRBJ2-7	CASSPSGTGTSEQYF	TGTGCCAGCAGCCCATCTGGGACAGGGACTAGTGAGCAGTACTTC
.	.	TRBV2	TRBJ1-2	CASWGRWGYTF	TGTGCCAGCTGGGGGAGGTGGGGCTACACCTTC
.	.	TRBV19	TRBJ2-2	CASSGLSNTGELFF	TGTGCCAGTTCGGGACTCTCGAACACCGGGGAGCTGTTTTTT
.	TRBD1	TRBV20-1	TRBJ1-1	CSASQIPGQGTSEAFF	TGCAGTGCTAGTCAGATTCCGGGACAGGGTACCTCGGAAGCTTTCTTT
.	.	TRBV9	TRBJ2-1	CASSVGGVVNEQFF	TGTGCCAGCAGCGTAGGAGGGGTGGTGAATGAGCAGTTCTTC
.	.	TRBV30	TRBJ1-3	CAWKLPLGISSGNTIYF	TGTGCCTGGAAACTCCCACTGGGGATAAGCTCTGGAAACACCATATATTTT
.	.	TRBV29-1	TRBJ2-2	CSARNRENTGELFF	TGCAGCGCCCGAAACAGGGAGAACACCGGGGAGCTGTTTTTT
.	.	TRBV5-4	TRBJ2-1	CASSLNQGGLWNEQFF	TGTGCCAGCAGCTTAAACCAGGGGGGGTTGTGGAATGAGCAGTTCTTC
.	TRBD1	TRBV4-3	TRBJ2-3	CASSQGQGAYTQYF	TGCGCCAGCAGCCAAGGACAGGGGGCATATACGCAGTATTTT
.	.	TRBV19	TRBJ1-4	CASSDIAGEKLFF	TGTGCCAGTAGTGATATAGCGGGGGAAAAACTGTTTTTT
.	.	TRBV30	TRBJ2-3	CAWSAGLHTDTQYF	TGTGCCTGGAGTGCGGGGTTACACACAGATACGCAGTATTTT
.	.	TRBV5-6	TRBJ1-1	CASSLVAEAFF	TGTGCCAGCAGCTTGGTGGCTGAAGCTTTCTTT
.	TRBD2	TRBV6-5	TRBJ2-1	CASSYYRRGTINEQFF	TGTGCCAGCAGTTACTATCGGCGGGGGACCATCAATGAGCAGTTCTTC
.	TRBD1	TRBV5-1	TRBJ1-6	CASSGGTGSSYNSPLHF	TGCGCCAGCAGCGGTGGGACAGGGAGTTCCTATAATTCACCCCTCCACTTT
.	.	TRBV7-2	TRBJ1-2	CASSRQGSNYGYTF	TGTGCCAGCAGCCGCCAGGGGTCTAACTATGGCTACACCTTC
once	.	TRBV3-1/TRBV3-2	TRBJ1-6	CASSQLGDNSPLHF	TGTGCCAGCAGCCAACTCGGAGATAATTCACCCCTCCACTTT
.	.	TRBV28	TRBJ2-1	CASVGDNLYNEQFF	TGTGCCAGTGTCGGGGACAACCTCTACAATGAGCAGTTCTTC
.	TRBD1	TRBV7-8	TRBJ2-7	CASRRTGGESSYEQYF	TGTGCCAGCAGAAGGACAGGGGGCGAGAGCTCCTACGAGCAGTACTTC
.	.	TRBV9	TRBJ1-5	CASSGGGERTQPQHF	TGTGCCAGCAGCGGAGGGGGAGAGAGGACTCAGCCCCAGCATTTT
.	.	TRBV5-1	TRBJ2-3	CASSLGEPDTQYF	TGCGCCAGCAGCTTGGGTGAACCAGATACGCAGTATTTT
.	.	TRBV9	TRBJ2-2	CASSVDPRNTGELFF	TGTGCCAGCAGCGTAGATCCCAGGAACACCGGGGAGCTGTTTTTT
.	.	TRBV7-2	TRBJ1-3	CASSSEFSSGNTIYF	TGTGCCAGCAGCAGCGAGTTCTCCTCTGGAAACACCATATATTTT
.	.	TRBV7-2	TRBJ2-3	CASTLQEGKDTQYF	TGTGCCAGCACCCTTCAGGAGGGGAAAGATACGCAGTATTTT
.	TRBD2	TRBV7-2	TRBJ2-7	CASSLTAGAIYEQYF	TGTGCCAGCAGCCTAACAGCGGGGGCGATCTACGAGCAGTACTTC
.	TRBD2	TRBV30	TRBJ2-7	CAWSGLAGGEQYF	TGTGCCTGGAGTGGGCTAGCGGGGGGCGAGCAGTACTTC
.	TRBD1	TRBV6-5	TRBJ1-2	CASTTGGNYGYTF	TGTGCCAGCACGACAGGGGGTAACTATGGCTACACCTTC
.	.	TRBV10-3	TRBJ2-7	CAISAPGAYEQYF	TGTGCCATCAGTGCCCCGGGGGCCTACGAGCAGTACTTC